Each of the 21 T cell receptor beta chains below was sequenced from the same sample in a study of T cell responses to AZD1222 COVID-19 vaccine. Data came from immunoSEQ multiplex PCR; TCRdb stores just in-frame clones and leaves some out. The table includes 100,000 or so clones, more than 75% detected once. This sample comprised peripheral blood, obtained on day 0 of AZD1222 vaccination. All receptors come from an adult in good health.

This clone is a singleton in its sample. This same CDR3 is encoded by further DNA sequences in the sample. The chain carries TRBV28 and TRBJ2-7; 8 nucleotides match TRBD1. The length of the CDR3 is 13 residues. V dropped 5 bases and J dropped 2; count of bases not matched to a gene: 2. Germline V lookup: CDR1 MDHEN, CDR2 SYDVKM. CDR3 in DNA: TGTGCCAGCAGTGTACAGGGGGCCTACGAGCAGTACTTC. It is translated as CASSVQGAYEQYF.

V and J are TRBV12-3 or TRBV12-4 and TRBJ1-2, with no clear D. The ends were cut back, 6 bases at V and 7 bases at J, with 12 bases in the middle. This CDR3 contains 12 residues. The CDR3 loop is CASSQSGAGYTF. The CDR3, as DNA: TGTGCCAGCAGCCAATCAGGAGCTGGCTACACCTTC.

V usage is TRBV3-1 (or the pseudogene TRBV3-2) and J usage is TRBJ1-6; perhaps TRBD1 as D (5 bases). CDR1 LGHDT and CDR2 YNNKEL come from the germline V gene (reference sequence). V lost 3 bases, J lost 6 bases, and 15 bases lay in between. The CDR3 covers 16 residues. CDR3 residues: CASSQGFWGLNSPLHF. DNA for the CDR3: TGTGCCAGCAGCCAGGGGTTTTGGGGCCTTAATTCACCCCTCCACTTT.

V gene TRBV7-3 combines with J gene TRBJ1-6, with 7 positions matching TRBD1. V gave up 5 bases and J gave up 6 bases; unmatched junction bases: 7. The CDR3 consists of 15 residues. Germline CDR1 is SGHTA and CDR2 is FQGTGA. The CDR3 protein is CASSVQGGGNSPLHF. The CDR3 DNA sequence: TGTGCCAGCAGCGTCCAGGGGGGAGGTAATTCACCCCTCCACTTT.

CDR3 region: CASTSGGSNSPLHF. The CDR3 coding sequence is TGTGCCAGCACCTCGGGAGGCTCGAATTCACCCCTCCACTTT. The V call is TRBV27, the J call TRBJ1-6; D is ambiguous. Germline CDR1 reads MNHEY; CDR2 reads SMNVEV (reference sequence). Trimming shortened V by 7 bases and J by 7 bases, and 14 bases separated the two germline ends. The CDR3 loop spans 14 amino acids.

The chain carries TRBV6-2 or TRBV6-3 and TRBJ2-7; the match to TRBD1 covers 7 bases. This CDR3 contains 14 residues. Trimming at V came to 2 bases and at J to 6 bases, leaving 7 bases not matched to a gene. The germline gives CDR1 MNHEY, CDR2 SVGEGT. Here the CDR3 reads CASSYTTYRGEQYF. The DNA for the CDR3 is TGTGCCAGCAGTTACACTACTTACAGGGGCGAGCAGTACTTC.

This chain links TRBV30 with TRBJ2-5, with D perhaps matching TRBD1 (6 bases). The length of the CDR3 is 13 residues. V dropped 5 bases and J dropped 1 base, with 11 bases sitting between them. From germline, CDR1 is GTSNPN and CDR2 SVGIG (reference sequence). DNA for the CDR3: TGTGCCTGGGTACAGGGCATCCAAGAGACCCAGTACTTC. This sequence encodes CAWVQGIQETQYF. Together with reference TRBV30 and TRBJ2-5, the CDR3 gives the full variable domain: SQTIHQWPATLVQPVGSPLSLECTVEGTSNPNLYWYRQAAGRGLQLLFYSVGIGQISSEVPQNLSASRPQDRQFILSSKKLLLSDSGFYLCAWVQGIQETQYFGPGTRLLVL.

The rearrangement uses TRBV7-9 and TRBJ1-1, with D hard to call. CDR1 and CDR2 (germline): SEHNR, FQNEAQ (reference sequence). The germline V and J ends were trimmed by 0 bases and 1 base, with 3 bases remaining between them. The CDR3 is 13 residues long. The CDR3 DNA is TGTGCCAGCAGCTTAGCGGGGAACACTGAAGCTTTCTTT. Its translation is CASSLAGNTEAFF.

J is TRBJ2-2 and V is TRBV9; D possibly corresponds to TRBD2 (6 bases). V lost 2 bases and J 6 bases, leaving 14 bases between the germline ends. The germline gives CDR1 SGDLS, CDR2 YYNGEE. This CDR3 has 15 amino acids. The CDR3 region is CASSVGQGGAGELFF. As DNA, the CDR3 is TGTGCCAGCAGCGTCGGGCAGGGAGGAGCCGGGGAGCTGTTTTTT.

This clone was counted only a few times. The chain links TRBV6-5 to TRBJ2-4; D may correspond to TRBD1 or TRBD2 (5 bases each). There are 15 residues in the CDR3. V was trimmed by 0 bases and J by 5 bases, leaving 11 bases between them. The germline gives CDR1 MNHEY, CDR2 SVGAGI. CDR3 nucleotide sequence: TGTGCCAGCAGTTACTCGAACCAGGGAGAAAACATTCAGTACTTC. It specifies CASSYSNQGENIQYF.

In this sample, this clone turned up once. The genes are TRBV29-1 and TRBJ1-5; TRBD1 matches 7 bases. Trimming at V came to 7 bases and at J to 3 bases, leaving 3 bases not matched to a gene. The germline CDR1 and CDR2 sequences are SQVTM and ANQGSEA. The CDR3 covers 12 residues. The CDR3 nucleotides read TGCAGCGCAGGGGGTCTCAATCAGCCCCAGCATTTT. Amino acid sequence: CSAGGLNQPQHF.

J is TRBJ2-7 and V is TRBV9, with a weak D call TRBD1 (6 bases). The ends were cut back, 4 bases at V and 5 bases at J, with 19 bases in the middle. CDR3 size: 15 residues. CDR1 is SGDLS, CDR2 YYNGEE, per germline. The CDR3 here is CASSPSPTGLDEQYF. CDR3 in DNA: TGTGCCAGCAGCCCATCCCCGACAGGCTTGGACGAGCAGTACTTC.

The V and J genes are TRBV7-2 and TRBJ2-3; D gene ambiguous. This CDR3 has 11 residues. The V and J ends lost 9 bases and 7 bases respectively, with 11 bases between them. From germline, CDR1 is SGHTA and CDR2 FQGNSA. The CDR3 loop reads CASGLQNTQYF. The CDR3 region has the DNA TGTGCCAGTGGGTTACAGAATACGCAGTATTTT.

This clone appeared a single time. The rearrangement joins TRBV11-2 to TRBJ2-7; perhaps D is TRBD1 or TRBD2 (5 bases each). With 5 bases removed from V and 7 bases from J, the gap between germline ends came to 24 bases. The CDR3 is 16 amino acids. The germline V gene has CDR1 SGHAT and CDR2 FQNNGV. CDR3 nucleotides: TGTGCCAGCAGCATGTCTCTCGGGACGATGATGAGGGAGCAGTACTTC. Amino acid sequence: CASSMSLGTMMREQYF.

The count of this clone is one. The chain joins TRBV28 to TRBJ2-7, with TRBD1 identical over 9 bases. V lost 6 bases, J lost 3 bases, and 6 bases stayed unmatched. The CDR3 length is 14 residues. CDR1 is MDHEN and CDR2 is SYDVKM in the germline V gene. In DNA form, the CDR3 reads TGTGCCAGCAGACCGGGACAGGGTTTCTACGAGCAGTACTTC. Its protein product is CASRPGQGFYEQYF.

The chain uses TRBV30 and TRBJ2-5; the D gene is possibly TRBD1 (6 bases). Germline assignment: CDR1 GTSNPN and CDR2 SVGIG (reference sequence). V lost 0 bases and J 4 bases, leaving 15 bases between the germline ends. The CDR3 runs to 15 residues. The CDR3 region is CAWSVGQGRGETQYF. The CDR3 DNA reads TGTGCCTGGAGTGTAGGTCAGGGGCGAGGAGAGACCCAGTACTTC. Combining the CDR3 with reference TRBV30 and TRBJ2-5 gives the whole variable domain SQTIHQWPATLVQPVGSPLSLECTVEGTSNPNLYWYRQAAGRGLQLLFYSVGIGQISSEVPQNLSASRPQDRQFILSSKKLLLSDSGFYLCAWSVGQGRGETQYFGPGTRLLVL.

This clone was detected only once. This chain links TRBV14 with TRBJ2-7; D gene uncertain. The CDR3 contains 14 residues. Germline V CDR1 and CDR2: SGHDN, FVKESK. The V end was cut by 0 bases, the J end by 7 bases, with 13 bases between. DNA of the CDR3: TGTGCCAGCAGCCAAGAGGCGCTTCTGGGGGAGCAGTACTTC. Translating it yields CASSQEALLGEQYF.

The chain is built from TRBV5-1 and TRBJ1-4; perhaps TRBD1 as D (5 bases). V was cut by 3 bases and J by 7 bases, with 16 bases left in between. The CDR3 totals 15 residues. Germline CDR1 is SGHRS and CDR2 is YFSETQ. The CDR3, as DNA: TGCGCCAGCAGCTCAGAGGGGCGGCCAGGTGAAAAACTGTTTTTT. Amino acids: CASSSEGRPGEKLFF. The full variable domain, rest sourced from reference TRBV5-1 and TRBJ1-4, is KAGVTQTPRYLIKTRGQQVTLSCSPISGHRSVSWYQQTPGQGLQFLFEYFSETQRNKGNFPGRFSGRQFSNSRSEMNVSTLELGDSALYLCASSSEGRPGEKLFFGSGTQLSVL.

This clone was seen a few times. This rearrangement joins TRBV4-2 to TRBJ2-7; 11 nucleotides agree with TRBD1. The V gene's germline CDR1 is LGHNA and CDR2 YNFKEQ. With V trimmed by 3 bases and J by 5 bases, 0 bases remained unmatched. CDR3 size: 13 residues. The CDR3, as DNA: TGTGCCAGCAGCCAGGGACAGGGGGACGAGCAGTACTTC. As protein: CASSQGQGDEQYF.

The chain carries TRBV6-5 and TRBJ1-5; a possible D gene is TRBD1 (6 bases). The V gene's germline CDR1 is MNHEY and CDR2 SVGAGI. The CDR3 extends over 15 amino acids. The V end was cut by 3 bases, the J end by 7 bases, with 16 bases between. CDR3 nucleotide sequence: TGTGCCAGCAGTTATTCAACAGGGAGAGGCCAGCCCCAGCATTTT. Translating it yields CASSYSTGRGQPQHF.

V and J are TRBV24-1 and TRBJ1-1, with D unclear. This CDR3 is built from 13 residues. V was clipped by 3 bases and J by 0 bases, with 4 bases between them. CDR1 and CDR2 (germline): KGHDR, SFDVKD. The DNA of the CDR3 is TGTGCCACCAGTGATGAGATGAACACTGAAGCTTTCTTT. Its protein is CATSDEMNTEAFF.